The source of this T cell receptor beta chain is a study of blood T cell repertoires in COVID-19. Study in general: Acute and convalescent COVID-19 samples came from the United States, Italy and Spain. PBMCs, B-cell-depleted T cells, or T cells were the source of the cDNA or gDNA that made up the material.

CDR1 and CDR2 from the germline V gene are KGHDR and SFDVKD. There are 17 residues in the CDR3. V lost 4 bases, J lost 0 bases, and 7 bases stayed unmatched. Authors' data handling: Researchers report that nucleated cell counts were estimated from reference gene primer amplification. This table comes from immunoSEQ multiplex PCR, and its TCRdb copy is limited to in-frame clones, with some not included. V, J and clone size were drawn from that table, and D and trimming were deduced from the DNA. The sample shows 100,000 or so clones, approximately 85% of them seen only once. Specimen: peripheral blood. The chain joins TRBV24-1 to TRBJ2-1, with 8 nucleotides matching TRBD2. The origin of this receptor is a middle-aged man with acute or convalescent COVID-19. This CDR3 reads CATSDPVAGSSYNEQFF. The CDR3 bases are TGTGCCACCAGTGACCCCGTAGCGGGAAGCTCCTACAATGAGCAGTTCTTC.